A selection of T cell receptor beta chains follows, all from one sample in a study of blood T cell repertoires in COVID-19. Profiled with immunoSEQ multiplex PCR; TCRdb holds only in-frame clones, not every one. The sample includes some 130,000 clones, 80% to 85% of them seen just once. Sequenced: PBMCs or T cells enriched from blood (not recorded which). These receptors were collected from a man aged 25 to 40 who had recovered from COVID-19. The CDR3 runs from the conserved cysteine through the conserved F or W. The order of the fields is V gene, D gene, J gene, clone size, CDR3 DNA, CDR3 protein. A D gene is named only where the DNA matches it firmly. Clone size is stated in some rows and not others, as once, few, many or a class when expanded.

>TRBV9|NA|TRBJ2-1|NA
TGTGCCAGCAGCCAGATCGGACAGCCTCTCTCCTACAATGAGCAGTTCTTC
CASSQIGQPLSYNEQFF
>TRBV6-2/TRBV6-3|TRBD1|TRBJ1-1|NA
TGTGCCAGCAGTTACACTGTTGACAGGGGGCTCACTGAAGCTTTCTTT
CASSYTVDRGLTEAFF
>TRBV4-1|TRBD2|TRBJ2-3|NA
TGCGCCAGCAGATCCACTAGCGGGGGGCCCGTTAGCACAGATACGCAGTATTTT
CASRSTSGGPVSTDTQYF
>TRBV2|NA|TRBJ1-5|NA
TGTGCCAGCAGTGAAAGGCGACACCAAATCAGGAATCAGCCCCAGCATTTT
CASSERRHQIRNQPQHF
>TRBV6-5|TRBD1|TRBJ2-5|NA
TGTGCCAGCAGTTGGGAACGAGGGACAGGGCAAGAGACCCAGTACTTC
CASSWERGTGQETQYF
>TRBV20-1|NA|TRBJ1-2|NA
TGCAGTGCTAGGGCAGGGAACGGCTACACCTTC
CSARAGNGYTF
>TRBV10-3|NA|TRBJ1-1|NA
TGTGCCATCAGTGATACAGGAGCCTACACTGAAGCTTTCTTT
CAISDTGAYTEAFF
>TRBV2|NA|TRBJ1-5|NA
TGTGCCAGCAGTGAAAATCAGGATCAGCCCCAGCATTTT
CASSENQDQPQHF
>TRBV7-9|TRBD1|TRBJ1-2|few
TGTGCCAGCAGCGTCCACCGGGACAGGGACGGCTACACCTTC
CASSVHRDRDGYTF
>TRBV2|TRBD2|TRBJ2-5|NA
TGTGCCAGCAGTGGGTTAGCGGGGGCGGAGGAGACCCAGTACTTC
CASSGLAGAEETQYF
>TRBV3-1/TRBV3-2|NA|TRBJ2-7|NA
TGTGCCAGCAGCCAAGATCTTATACAGCCCCAGGAGCAGTACTTC
CASSQDLIQPQEQYF
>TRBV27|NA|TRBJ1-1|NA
TGTGCCAGCAGTCGAGCGGGCACTGAAGCTTTCTTT
CASSRAGTEAFF
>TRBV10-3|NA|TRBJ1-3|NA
TGTGCCATCAGTGAGTCGACAGAAACTGGAAACACCATATATTTT
CAISESTETGNTIYF
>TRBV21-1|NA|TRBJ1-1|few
TGTGCCAGCAGCCCTACAGGGGGCAATGAGGGGAACACTGAAGCTTTCTTT
CASSPTGGNEGNTEAFF
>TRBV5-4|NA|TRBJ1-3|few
TGTGCCAGCAGCTTGAAGGGGTCCGGCTCTGGAAACACCATATATTTT
CASSLKGSGSGNTIYF
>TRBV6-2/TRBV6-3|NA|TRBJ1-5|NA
TGTGCCAGCAGTAGGGGTGCTCAGCCCCAGCATTTT
CASSRGAQPQHF
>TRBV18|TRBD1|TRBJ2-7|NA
TGTGCCAGCTCACCACCGGGACAGTACTACGAGCAGTACTTC
CASSPPGQYYEQYF
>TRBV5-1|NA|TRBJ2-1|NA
TGCGCCAGCAGCTTGGCAGAGGGCCTTTTGGGGTACAATGAGCAGTTCTTC
CASSLAEGLLGYNEQFF
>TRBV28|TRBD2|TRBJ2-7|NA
TGTGCCAGCAGTTACCCCCTCTCCCTAGCGGCCCAGACCTACGAGCAGTACTTC
CASSYPLSLAAQTYEQYF
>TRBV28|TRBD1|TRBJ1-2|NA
TGTGCCAGCATAGCCGGGACAGGGCCGCGGGAGGATGGCTACACCTTC
CASIAGTGPREDGYTF
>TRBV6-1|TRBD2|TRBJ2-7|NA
TGTGCCAGCAGTGAATACAGCGGGGGCTTCTACGAGCAGTACTTC
CASSEYSGGFYEQYF
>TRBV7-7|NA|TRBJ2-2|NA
TGTGCCAGCAGCTTAGCGGGAGGTGGTACCGGGGAGCTGTTTTTT
CASSLAGGGTGELFF